The T cell receptor (beta chain) under discussion was sequenced for a study of long-term antiretroviral therapy in people with HIV (dated by TCRdb to between 2022 and 2023). Context from the whole study: The earliest samples were collected approximately a decade before the 2015 WHO recommendation for immediate ART, a period when ART was typically delayed until CD4 counts fell. No cross-contamination during QIAcube processing was shown when test extractions of a monoclonal T-cell line were performed alongside 30 to 40 polyclonal samples. About 35% of the 30 participants with HIV were female. A retrospective serial study tested whether changes in peripheral blood TRB repertoire composition and diversity were associated with ART initiation and durable HIV suppression. A total of roughly 200 cryopreserved PBMC samples came from approximately 30 adults with confirmed HIV infection and were collected serially over a mean of about 6 years (range 1-12). The paper as a whole reports these results and caveats: The samples span the years 2004 to 2017, and the ART regimens used at that time may not be as effective as current regimens. The repertoire was dominated across all time points by expanded TRB clones identified before ART initiation, although this dominance was seen to fluctuate and to decrease in many PLHIV after ART. Owing to limited PBMC availability, only the TCR beta chain was sequenced, without alpha chain pairing. Starting ART was linked to a significant rise in TRB diversity, yet even with long-term ART the diversity remained significantly lower than in transplant donor controls. Inferences about post-ART repertoire changes are limited because no data were available on ART adherence, viral resistance or therapy changes. Narrower CDR3 length ranges were observed in HIV repertoires than in controls, and an antigen-experienced repertoire with only a slight naive shift after ART was suggested by the network structure. Because pre-ART samples had limited cell numbers, unsorted PBMC were profiled rather than sorted CD4+ and CD8+ T cells.

Turning to this clone: There is no known antigen for this receptor. Per-base quality was not reported, and no clone a single base away is much larger than it.

V was cut back by 5 bases and J by 3 bases, leaving a gap of 10 bases between them. Looking up the germline V gene (reference sequence) yields CDR1 MNHNY and CDR2 SVGAGI. Spanning cysteine to phenylalanine, the CDR3 consists of 13 amino acids. Kept here is only the CDR3 DNA, which spans 39 bases and is read in frame from base 1. The immunoSEQ hsTCRB v3.0 assay was used at survey level resolution to sequence the TRB variable region. A depth of roughly 35,000-55,000 T-cell genomes per sample was targeted for TRB sequencing. TRB libraries were pooled and sequenced on an Illumina MiSeq using a v3 150-cycle kit. On the study's bioinformatics: Repertoire analysis was run in R within a reproducible Nextflow workflow that covered QC, data transformation and analysis. LymphoSeq2, an R package for exploring AIRR-Seq data, was used to implement the custom analyses. Several samples that yielded fewer than 5000 total TRB sequences were excluded, so that fewer than 250 HIV repertoires were analyzed. Among the approximately 190 retained HIV repertoires, 59 were collected before ART initiation and about 130 were collected after ART initiation. Repertoires were downsampled to 5000 TRB nucleotide sequences, with summary statistics averaged over 100 downsampling iterations. The analysis kept only TRB sequences whose CDR3 regions were at least seven amino acids long. Diversity was measured with a Shannon entropy-derived clonality score and the Gini coefficient. Repertoire networks linked the top 5000 CDR3 amino acid sequences whenever two sequences differed by an edit distance of one. Antigen specificity groups and MHC restriction were predicted for TRB CDR3 amino acid sequences with GLIPH2. Known CMV, EBV, HIV or tissue antigen associations were flagged by matching CDR3 amino acid sequences against VDJdb and McPAS-TCR. Pre-ART, post-ART and control groups were compared with Wilcoxon signed-rank tests and Holm-Bonferroni correction. TCRdb mirrors the immuneACCESS table, restricted to in-frame sequences. Some clones are absent from its copies; in checked studies, under half trace to an unresolved V gene, and the reason for the others is unknown. V, J and clone size reflect that table, while D and trimming were determined from the DNA. The sample table contains under 30,000 clones; only one count was recorded for more than 85% of them. The ten largest clones represent under 9.5% of the sample.

Participants were included only if at least one PBMC sample before ART initiation and at least two post-ART samples were available. All participants with HIV were treated in the United States of America. Before DNA extraction, cryopreserved samples of 1-10 million PBMC were thawed and washed. At the time of the earliest PBMC sample, participants with HIV were aged between roughly 20 and 60 years. PBMC samples from each participant spanned 1-4 timepoints before ART initiation and 2-8 timepoints after ART initiation, with a median of 7 samples. For every participant, serial HIV viral load, CD4+ T-cell count, ART history and demographic data were obtained. A Qiagen kit on a QIAcube was used to extract genomic DNA from unsorted PBMC, with samples processed in batches of 12.

Specimen: unsorted PBMCs, collected roughly 5 years before starting antiretroviral therapy. This receptor was obtained from a man aged 50 to 59 with HIV. The chain is encoded by TRBV6-6 joined to TRBJ1-2; the best D guess is TRBD1, with 5 bases matching. The CDR3 reads as follows: CASSPTAYYGYTF. The DNA sequence reads TGTGCCAGCAGTCCGACAGCTTACTATGGCTACACCTTC.